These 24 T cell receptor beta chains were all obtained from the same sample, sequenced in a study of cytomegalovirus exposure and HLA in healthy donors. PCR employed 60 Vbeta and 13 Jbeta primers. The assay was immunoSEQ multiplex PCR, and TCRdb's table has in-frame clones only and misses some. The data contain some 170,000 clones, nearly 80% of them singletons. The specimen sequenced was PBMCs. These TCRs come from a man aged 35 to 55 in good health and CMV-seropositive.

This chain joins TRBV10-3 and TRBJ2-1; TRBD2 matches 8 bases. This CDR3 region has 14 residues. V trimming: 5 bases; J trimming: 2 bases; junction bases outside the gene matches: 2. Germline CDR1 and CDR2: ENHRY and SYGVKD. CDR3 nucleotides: TGTGCCATCAGTTGGACTAGCACCTACAATGAGCAGTTCTTC. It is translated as CAISWTSTYNEQFF.

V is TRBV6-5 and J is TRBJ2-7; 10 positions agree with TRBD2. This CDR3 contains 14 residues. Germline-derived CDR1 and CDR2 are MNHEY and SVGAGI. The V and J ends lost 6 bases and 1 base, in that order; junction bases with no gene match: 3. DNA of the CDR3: TGTGCCAGCAGCGAGCGGGAGGGGTCCTACGAGCAGTACTTC. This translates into CASSEREGSYEQYF.

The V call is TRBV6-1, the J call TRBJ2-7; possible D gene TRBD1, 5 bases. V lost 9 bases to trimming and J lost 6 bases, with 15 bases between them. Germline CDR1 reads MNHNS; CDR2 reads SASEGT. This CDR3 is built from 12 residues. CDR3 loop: CASGQGFSEQYF. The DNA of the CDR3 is TGTGCCAGTGGGCAGGGATTCTCCGAGCAGTACTTC.

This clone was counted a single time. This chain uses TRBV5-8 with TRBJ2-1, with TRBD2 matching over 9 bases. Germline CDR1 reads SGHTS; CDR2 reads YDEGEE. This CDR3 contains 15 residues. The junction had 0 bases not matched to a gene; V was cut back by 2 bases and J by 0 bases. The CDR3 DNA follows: TGTGCCAGCAGCTTTAGCGGGAGCTCCTACAATGAGCAGTTCTTC. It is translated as CASSFSGSSYNEQFF.

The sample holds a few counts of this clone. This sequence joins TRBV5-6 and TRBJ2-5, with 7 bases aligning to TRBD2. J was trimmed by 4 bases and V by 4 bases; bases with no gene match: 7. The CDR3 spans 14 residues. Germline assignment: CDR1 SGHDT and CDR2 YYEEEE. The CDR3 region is CASSKGGGGETQYF. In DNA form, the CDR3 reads TGTGCCAGCAGCAAGGGCGGCGGGGGAGAGACCCAGTACTTC.

The CDR3, as DNA: TGTGCCAGCAGCATCTCGACAGCCTACACAGATACGCAGTATTTT. Protein product: CASSISTAYTDTQYF. V usage is TRBV7-8 and J usage is TRBJ2-3, with a tentative D call TRBD1 (5 bases). Trimming pared 5 bases from V and 2 bases from J, leaving 14 bases between. Germline CDR1 and CDR2: SGHVS and FQNEAQ. This CDR3 comprises 15 residues.

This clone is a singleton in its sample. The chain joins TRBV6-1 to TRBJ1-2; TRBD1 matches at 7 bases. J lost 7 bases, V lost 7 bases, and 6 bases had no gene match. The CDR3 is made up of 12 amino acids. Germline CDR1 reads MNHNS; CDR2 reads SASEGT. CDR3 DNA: TGTGCCAGCACCCAGACAGGGCTTGGCTACACCTTC. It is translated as CASTQTGLGYTF.

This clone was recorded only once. CDR3 in amino acids: CAWSARTGQAFF. DNA of the CDR3: TGTGCCTGGAGTGCACGGACAGGCCAAGCTTTCTTT. The V and J genes are TRBV30 and TRBJ1-1; TRBD1 matches at 7 bases. J was trimmed by 9 bases and V by 1 base; bases with no gene match: 5. The CDR3 has 12 amino acids. CDR1 GTSNPN and CDR2 SVGIG come from the germline V gene (reference sequence).

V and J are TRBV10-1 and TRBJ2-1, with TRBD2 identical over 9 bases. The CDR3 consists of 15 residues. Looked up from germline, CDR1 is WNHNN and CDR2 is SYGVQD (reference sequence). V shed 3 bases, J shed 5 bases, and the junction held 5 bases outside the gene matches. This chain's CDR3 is CASSEGLAGNNEQFF. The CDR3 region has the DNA TGCGCCAGCAGTGAAGGTCTAGCGGGGAACAATGAGCAGTTCTTC.

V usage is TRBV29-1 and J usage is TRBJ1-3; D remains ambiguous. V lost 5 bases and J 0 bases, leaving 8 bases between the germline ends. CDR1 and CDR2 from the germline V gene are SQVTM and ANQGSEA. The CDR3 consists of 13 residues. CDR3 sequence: CSVLFNSGNTIYF. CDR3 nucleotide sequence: TGCAGCGTTCTTTTTAACTCTGGAAACACCATATATTTT.

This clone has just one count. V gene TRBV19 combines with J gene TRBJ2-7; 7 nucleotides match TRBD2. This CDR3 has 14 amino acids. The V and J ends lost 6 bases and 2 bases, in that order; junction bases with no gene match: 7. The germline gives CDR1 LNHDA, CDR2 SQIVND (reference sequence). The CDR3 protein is CASRDRGRAYEQYF. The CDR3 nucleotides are TGTGCCAGTAGGGACCGGGGGAGGGCCTACGAGCAGTACTTC.

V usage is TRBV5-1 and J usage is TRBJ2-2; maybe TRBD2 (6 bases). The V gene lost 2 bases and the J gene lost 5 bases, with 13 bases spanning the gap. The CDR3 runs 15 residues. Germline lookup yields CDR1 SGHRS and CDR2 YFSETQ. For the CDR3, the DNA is TGCGCCAGCAGCTTAAAAGGAGGGGAGACCGGGGAGCTGTTTTTT. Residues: CASSLKGGETGELFF. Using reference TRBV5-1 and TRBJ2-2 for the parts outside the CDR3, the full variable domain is KAGVTQTPRYLIKTRGQQVTLSCSPISGHRSVSWYQQTPGQGLQFLFEYFSETQRNKGNFPGRFSGRQFSNSRSEMNVSTLELGDSALYLCASSLKGGETGELFFGEGSRLTVL.

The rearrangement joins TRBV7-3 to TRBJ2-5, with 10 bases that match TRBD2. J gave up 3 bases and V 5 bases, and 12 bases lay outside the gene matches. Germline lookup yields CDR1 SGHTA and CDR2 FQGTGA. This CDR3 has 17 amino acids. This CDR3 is CASSPLGLAGAKETQYF. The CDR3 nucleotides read TGTGCCAGCAGCCCACTTGGGCTAGCGGGAGCGAAAGAGACCCAGTACTTC.

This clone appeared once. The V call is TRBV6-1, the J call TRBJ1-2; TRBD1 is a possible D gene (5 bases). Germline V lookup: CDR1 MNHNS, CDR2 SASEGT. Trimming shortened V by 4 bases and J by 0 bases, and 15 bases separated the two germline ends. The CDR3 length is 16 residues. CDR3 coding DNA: TGTGCCAGCAGTGCACTCACAGGATCCACTAACTATGGCTACACCTTC. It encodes CASSALTGSTNYGYTF.

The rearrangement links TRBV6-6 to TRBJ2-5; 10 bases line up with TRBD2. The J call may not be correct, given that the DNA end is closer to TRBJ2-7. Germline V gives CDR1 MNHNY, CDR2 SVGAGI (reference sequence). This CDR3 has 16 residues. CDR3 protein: CASSFGLAELKDEQYF. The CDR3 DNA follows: TGTGCCAGCAGTTTCGGACTAGCGGAACTTAAGGACGAGCAGTACTTC.

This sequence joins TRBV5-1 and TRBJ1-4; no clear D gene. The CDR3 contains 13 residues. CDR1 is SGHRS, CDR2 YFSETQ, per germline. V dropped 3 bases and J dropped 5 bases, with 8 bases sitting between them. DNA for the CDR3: TGCGCCAGCAGCTCGTCACTGAATGAAAAACTGTTTTTT. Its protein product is CASSSSLNEKLFF.

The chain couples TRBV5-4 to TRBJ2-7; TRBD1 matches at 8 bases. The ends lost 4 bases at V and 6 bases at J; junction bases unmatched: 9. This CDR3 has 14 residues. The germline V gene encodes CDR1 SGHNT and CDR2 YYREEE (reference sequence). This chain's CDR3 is CASSQTGASVEQYF. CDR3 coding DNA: TGTGCCAGCAGCCAGACAGGGGCATCGGTCGAGCAGTACTTC.

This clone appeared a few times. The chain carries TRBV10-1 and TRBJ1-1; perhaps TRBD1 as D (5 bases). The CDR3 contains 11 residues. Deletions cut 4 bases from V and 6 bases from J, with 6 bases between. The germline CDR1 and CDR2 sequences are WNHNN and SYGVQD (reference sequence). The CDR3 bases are TGCGCCAGCAGTGGGGGCCCTGAAGCTTTCTTT. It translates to CASSGGPEAFF.

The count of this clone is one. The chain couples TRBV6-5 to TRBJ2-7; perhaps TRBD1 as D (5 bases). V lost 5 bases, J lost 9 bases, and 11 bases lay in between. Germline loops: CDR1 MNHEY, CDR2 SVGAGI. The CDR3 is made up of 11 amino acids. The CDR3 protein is CASSEGRGQYF. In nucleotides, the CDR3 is TGTGCCAGCAGTGAAGGTAGGGGGCAGTACTTC.

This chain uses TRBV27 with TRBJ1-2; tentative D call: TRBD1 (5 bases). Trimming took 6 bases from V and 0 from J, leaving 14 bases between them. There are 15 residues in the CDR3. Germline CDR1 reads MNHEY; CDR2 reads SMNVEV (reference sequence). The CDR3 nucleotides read TGTGCCAGCAGCCCCATTCAGGGAACTAACTATGGCTACACCTTC. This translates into CASSPIQGTNYGYTF.

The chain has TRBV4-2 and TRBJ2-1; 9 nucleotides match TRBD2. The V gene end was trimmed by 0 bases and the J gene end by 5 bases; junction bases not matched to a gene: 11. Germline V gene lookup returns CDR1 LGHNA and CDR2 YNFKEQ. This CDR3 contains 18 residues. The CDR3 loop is CASSQDLLAGGTNNEQFF. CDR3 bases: TGTGCCAGCAGCCAAGATCTCCTCGCGGGAGGGACTAACAATGAGCAGTTCTTC.

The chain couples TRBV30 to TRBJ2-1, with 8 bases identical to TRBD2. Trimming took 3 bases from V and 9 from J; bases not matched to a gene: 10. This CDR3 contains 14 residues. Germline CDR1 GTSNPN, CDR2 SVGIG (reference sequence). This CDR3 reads CAWRRSGSSSEQFF. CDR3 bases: TGTGCCTGGAGACGGAGCGGGAGTTCCAGTGAGCAGTTCTTC.

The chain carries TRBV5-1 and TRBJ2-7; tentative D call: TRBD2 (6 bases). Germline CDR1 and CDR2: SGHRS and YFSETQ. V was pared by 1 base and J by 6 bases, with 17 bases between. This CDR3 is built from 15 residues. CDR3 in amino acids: CASSLYGTPPSEQYF. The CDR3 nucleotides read TGCGCCAGCAGCTTGTATGGGACTCCCCCTAGCGAGCAGTACTTC.

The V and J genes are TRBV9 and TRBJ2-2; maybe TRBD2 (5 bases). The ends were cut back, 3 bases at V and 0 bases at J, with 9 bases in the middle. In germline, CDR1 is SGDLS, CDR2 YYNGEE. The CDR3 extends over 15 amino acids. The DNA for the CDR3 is TGTGCCAGCAGCGCACACGGGGCGAACACCGGGGAGCTGTTTTTT. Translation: CASSAHGANTGELFF.